The T cell receptor beta chain described here comes from a study of OX40 agonist ivuxolimab in advanced cancers. Study-wide context: The costimulatory receptor OX40 (CD134) was targeted by ivuxolimab, a fully human IgG2 agonistic monoclonal antibody. The dose-escalation cohort was 82.7% male with a mean age of around 62 years, ranging from roughly 23 to 79. The purpose of peripheral TCRbeta sequencing was to test whether ivuxolimab changed TCR sequence diversity and led to clonal T-cell expansion. The paper reports the monotherapy dose-escalation portion (N of about 51 patients) of the phase I ivuxolimab trial. Partial responses occurred in three dose-escalation patients: two with cutaneous melanoma and one with hepatocellular carcinoma. Patients were allowed to have had prior anti-PD-1, anti-PD-L1 or anti-CTLA-4 therapy, and 30% to 50% of the dose-escalation patients had previously received checkpoint inhibitors. Of the roughly 52 dose-escalation patients, hepatocellular carcinoma was present in around 20, melanoma in some 15, renal cell carcinoma in 9 and head and neck cancer in 9. Intravenous ivuxolimab was administered to patients every 2 weeks at six dose levels: 0.01, 0.1, 0.3, 1.5, 3 and 10 mg/kg.

Beyond this particular receptor, the publication reports: After ivuxolimab, more expanded clones were found on average in CD8+ T cells than in CD4+ T cells. The antigen specificity of the peripheral T cells that underwent clonal expansion was not determined. Low levels of normalized T-cell clonal expansion were also seen in some patients who did not respond. Partial responders in the 0.1-3.0 mg/kg groups had among the lowest normalized peripheral clonal expansion, especially among CD8+ T cells. At doses of 0.1 to 3.0 mg/kg, clonal expansion of both CD4+ and CD8+ T cells in blood was seen between baseline and week 6.

CDR1 is given as LNHNV and CDR2 as YYDKDF, both from the germline V gene (reference sequence). The germline V end is reduced by 4 bases and the J end by 3 bases; junction bases left unmatched: 9. The CDR3 contains 16 residues, cysteine and phenylalanine counted. Only CDR3 DNA remains: 48 bases, in frame from the first base. Patients with a history of autoimmune disease or receiving systemic immunosuppression were excluded from the trial. Peripheral blood for TCR sequencing was drawn from every dose cohort at baseline, at cycle 4 day 1 and at cycle 7 day 1. Samples were obtained from an open-label, multicenter, first-in-human phase I dose-escalation trial of ivuxolimab. Adults with locally advanced or metastatic melanoma, renal cell, hepatocellular, or head and neck squamous cell carcinoma were enrolled in the trial. Before TCR sequencing, CD4+ and CD8+ T cells were separately sorted from peripheral blood.

In the case of this clone: There is no known antigen for this receptor. No much larger clone exists at a distance of one base, and base qualities are not known.

Genomic DNA was extracted from sorted cells for sequencing of the TCRbeta CDR3 region. The immunoSEQ Assay was used for sequencing of TCRbeta CDR3 regions. In TCRdb, the immuneACCESS table is reduced to in-frame sequences with V and J assigned. These tables do not hold every clone; where another copy was compared, an unresolved V gene accounts for under half, and the others remain unexplained. Across this sample there are about 100,000 clones, with around 90% seen only once. Of the sample, around 0.58% is held by the ten largest clones. Specimen: CD4+ or CD8+ T cells sorted from blood, collected in a trial of the OX40 agonist ivuxolimab. The V and J genes are TRBV15 and TRBJ2-1; 7 of the junction bases match TRBD2. This sequence was found in an adult with an advanced solid tumor such as melanoma, head and neck, liver or kidney cancer. The nucleotide sequence reads TGTGCCACCAGCACAAGGCGGGAGAACTTCTACAATGAGCAGTTCTTC. The encoded protein is CATSTRRENFYNEQFF.